One sample yielded the 12 T cell receptor beta chains listed below, sequenced in a study of T cells in women clearing cervical HPV infection. This table comes from immunoSEQ multiplex PCR, and its TCRdb copy is limited to in-frame clones, with some not included. This sample contains about 35,000 clones. Specimen: blood buffy coat. The receptors stem from a woman between 18 and 70 years old with a cervical HPV16 infection that either progressed to CIN3+ or cleared (not recorded which).

Comments on this clone: The sequenced fragment ends 3 residues before the CDR3 boundary, so the rest is inferred from the germline J gene. The chain recombines TRBV6-7 with TRBJ2-3; 9 bases align to TRBD2. TRBV6-7 is treated as an ORF (open reading frame) with a function not yet certain. The ends lost 9 bases at V and 4 bases at J; junction bases unmatched: 14. This CDR3 is built from 16 residues. CDR3 in amino acids: CASPNGRGGLPDTQYF. The CDR3 DNA, read in part, is TGTGCCAGTCCAAACGGGCGGGGGGGCCTTCCAGATACG.

Concerning this clone: The read gets to within 3 residues of the CDR3 end, and the germline J gene fills in the rest. The chain has TRBV5-1 and TRBJ1-3; D unresolved. CDR1 is SGHRS and CDR2 is YFSETQ in the germline V gene. Trimming pared 0 bases from V and 0 bases from J, leaving 13 bases between. The CDR3 spans 17 residues. Incomplete CDR3 DNA: TGCGCCAGCAGCTTGGTTCTACTCCAACGCTCTGGAAACACC. Residues: CASSLVLLQRSGNT. The entire CDR3 sequence reads CASSLVLLQRSGNTIYF.

Notes on this clone: Read sequence stops 3 residues before the CDR3 end, and the germline J gene provides the missing end. The chain links TRBV12-5 to TRBJ1-2, with 9 bases aligning to TRBD1. J was trimmed by 7 bases and V by 0 bases; bases with no gene match: 6. This CDR3 has 15 amino acids. Germline V gives CDR1 LGHNT, CDR2 FRNRAP. The CDR3 is CASGLVLQGARGYTF. The DNA read from the CDR3 is TGTGCTAGTGGTTTGGTATTACAGGGGGCGCGTGGC.

As to this clone: With the read ending 3 residues before the CDR3 end, the germline J gene is used to fill in that end. This sequence joins TRBV19 and TRBJ2-5; 9 nucleotides line up with TRBD1. CDR1 is LNHDA and CDR2 is SQIVND in the germline V gene (reference sequence). The CDR3 covers 16 residues. V lost 4 bases to trimming and J lost 5 bases; unmatched junction nucleotides: 11. Incomplete CDR3 DNA: TGTGCCAGTAGTAGGGGATTGGGACAGGGATGGGAGACC. Translation: CASSRGLGQGWET. The full CDR3 is CASSRGLGQGWETQYF.

In the case of this clone: Coverage ceases 3 residues before the CDR3 finishes, and the germline J gene fills in the end. The chain links TRBV6-2 or TRBV6-3 to TRBJ2-5; no clear D. Trimming shortened V by 7 bases and J by 5 bases, and 8 bases separated the two germline ends. In germline, CDR1 is MNHEY, CDR2 SVGEGT. The CDR3 consists of 11 residues. The sequenced CDR3 bases are TGTGCCAGCACTTCGGGTGAGACC. Protein product: CASTSGET. The entire CDR3 sequence reads CASTSGETQYF.

Points on this clone: The CDR3 end is not reached by the read, which stops 3 residues before it; the germline J gene fills it in. This chain joins TRBV4-1 and TRBJ1-1; TRBD1 matches 8 bases. The CDR3 sequence is 13 residues long. J lost 4 bases, V lost 5 bases, and 3 bases had no gene match. Germline V gene sequence: CDR1 MGHRA, CDR2 YSYEKL. The CDR3 spells CASSFQGATEAFF. The sequenced CDR3 bases are TGCGCCAGCAGCTTTCAGGGGGCCACTGAA.

The CDR3 protein is CASSFKQGSSYDYTF. CDR3 DNA, as far as it was read: TGTGCCAGCAGCTTTAAGCAGGGCAGTTCCTACGAC. The chain employs TRBV7-2 and TRBJ1-2; D may be TRBD1 (5 bases). The CDR3 extends 3 residues past the end of the read, so its final part is completed from the germline J gene. The CDR3 length is 15 residues. Germline V lookup: CDR1 SGHTA, CDR2 FQGNSA.

Concerning this clone: The read is 3 residues too short to cover the CDR3 end, so that end is filled in from the germline J gene. The sample holds other DNA sequences that translate to the same CDR3. This chain connects TRBV6-2 or TRBV6-3 to TRBJ1-2; 8 bases align to TRBD1. Germline V gives CDR1 MNHEY, CDR2 SVGEGT. This CDR3 comprises 14 residues. The DNA read from the CDR3 is TGTGCCAGCAGTTCCACGCGACAGGGGATGCGC. Encoded protein: CASSSTRQGMR. The entire CDR3 is CASSSTRQGMRYTF.

As to this clone: The read gets to within 3 residues of the CDR3 end, and the germline J gene fills in the rest. V and J are TRBV7-2 and TRBJ1-6; maybe TRBD1 (6 bases). Trimming shortened V by 4 bases and J by 8 bases, and 12 bases separated the two germline ends. CDR1 and CDR2 from the germline V gene are SGHTA and FQGNSA. The CDR3 is 14 amino acids. The CDR3 here is CASSSPQGYSPLHF. Incomplete CDR3 DNA: TGTGCCAGCAGCTCCCCACAGGGTTATTCACCC. Full variable domain (missing parts from reference TRBV7-2 and TRBJ1-6): GAGVSQSPSNKVTEKGKDVELRCDPISGHTALYWYRQSLGQGLEFLIYFQGNSAPDKSGLPSDRFSAERTGGSVSTLTIQRTQQEDSAVYLCASSSPQGYSPLHFGNGTRLTVT.

A word on this clone: The read ends 3 residues early relative to the CDR3; the germline J gene fills the gap. The rearrangement joins TRBV7-8 to TRBJ1-2, with a weak D call TRBD1 (5 bases). This CDR3 comprises 12 residues. The ends were cut back, 4 bases at V and 7 bases at J, with 10 bases in the middle. Germline assignment: CDR1 SGHVS and CDR2 FQNEAQ. The CDR3 bases that were read are TGTGCCAGCAGCTCACCGCAGGGTGGC. Translation gives CASSSPQGG. The whole CDR3 sequence is CASSSPQGGYTF.

CDR3 region: CASGTGLEAFF. CDR3 DNA (partial): TGTGCCAGCGGAACAGGGCTCGAA. The chain has TRBV19 and TRBJ1-1, with D maybe TRBD1 (6 bases). Read coverage stops 3 residues before the CDR3 terminus; the germline J gene supplies the remainder. Per germline, CDR1 LNHDA and CDR2 SQIVND (reference sequence). The CDR3 is made up of 11 amino acids.

In the case of this clone: The read terminates 3 residues before the CDR3 end, so the remaining end is supplied by the germline J gene. This chain connects TRBV10-3 to TRBJ2-7; 9 bases fit TRBD1. J lost 3 bases, V lost 6 bases, and 6 bases had no gene match. The CDR3 has 14 residues. Germline V gives CDR1 ENHRY, CDR2 SYGVKD. The DNA read from the CDR3 is TGTGCCATCAGGGACAGGGGTCCTCTCTACGAG. Residues: CAIRDRGPLYE. From start to end, the CDR3 is CAIRDRGPLYEQYF.